Following are 2 T cell receptor beta chains from one sample sequenced in a study of cytomegalovirus exposure and HLA in healthy donors. Libraries were prepared by immunoSEQ multiplex PCR; TCRdb keeps only in-frame clonotypes and omits some of them. This sample has 200,000 to 250,000 clones, with about 87% found just once. The source material was PBMCs. Receptors were obtained from a man aged 18 to 35 in good health and CMV-seronegative.

CDR3 bases: TGTGCCAGCAGTGCGGACTCCCCCAATCAGCCCCAGCATTTT. Its translation is CASSADSPNQPQHF. J is TRBJ1-5 and V is TRBV2; no clear D gene. CDR1 is SNHLY, CDR2 FYNNEI, per germline. The V end was cut by 4 bases, the J end by 3 bases, with 10 bases between. The CDR3 loop spans 14 amino acids.

The gene calls are TRBV19 and TRBJ2-7; the match to TRBD1 covers 11 bases. The germline CDR1 and CDR2 sequences are LNHDA and SQIVND (reference sequence). The V segment lost 6 bases and the J segment 3 bases; nucleotides outside the gene matches: 10. The CDR3 loop spans 16 amino acids. In nucleotides, the CDR3 is TGTGCCAGTAGCCGTTACTCCGGGACAGGGGGCTACGAGCAGTACTTC. Translating it yields CASSRYSGTGGYEQYF.